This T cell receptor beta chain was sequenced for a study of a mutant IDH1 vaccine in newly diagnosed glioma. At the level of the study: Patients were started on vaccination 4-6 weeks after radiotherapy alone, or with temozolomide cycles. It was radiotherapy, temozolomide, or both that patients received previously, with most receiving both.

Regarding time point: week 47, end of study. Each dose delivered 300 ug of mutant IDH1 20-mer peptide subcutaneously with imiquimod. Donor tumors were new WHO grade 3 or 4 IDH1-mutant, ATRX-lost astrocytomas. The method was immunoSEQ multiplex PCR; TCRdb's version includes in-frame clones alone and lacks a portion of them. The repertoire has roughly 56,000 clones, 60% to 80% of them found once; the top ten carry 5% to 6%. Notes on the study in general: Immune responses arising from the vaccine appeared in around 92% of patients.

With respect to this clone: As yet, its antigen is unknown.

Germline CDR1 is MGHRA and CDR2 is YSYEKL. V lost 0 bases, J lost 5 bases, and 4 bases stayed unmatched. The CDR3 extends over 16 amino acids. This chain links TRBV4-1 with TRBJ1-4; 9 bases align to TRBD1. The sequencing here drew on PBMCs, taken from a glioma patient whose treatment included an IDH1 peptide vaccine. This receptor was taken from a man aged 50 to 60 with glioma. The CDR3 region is CASSQDPGTGNEKLFF. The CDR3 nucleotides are TGCGCCAGCAGCCAAGACCCCGGGACAGGGAATGAAAAACTGTTTTTT.